The 8 T cell receptor beta chains reported below all come from one sample, sequenced in a study of graft-versus-host responses after intestinal transplantation. Generated by immunoSEQ multiplex PCR, the TCRdb table keeps only in-frame clones and is missing some. The data contain about 97,000 clones, around 90% of them singletons. The specimen was PBMCs, collected about 440 days after intestinal transplant. Source of these receptors: a human patient who received an intestinal transplant, so some T cells may come from the graft donor.

The V and J genes are TRBV6-5 and TRBJ1-4, with D uncertain. The CDR3 extends over 13 amino acids. Trimming pared 6 bases from V and 5 bases from J, leaving 10 bases between. Germline lookup yields CDR1 MNHEY and CDR2 SVGAGI. CDR3 region: CASSGYRNEKLFF. CDR3 coding DNA: TGTGCCAGCAGCGGGTACAGAAATGAAAAACTGTTTTTT.

The chain uses TRBV7-2 and TRBJ1-5, with a tentative D call TRBD1 (5 bases). The CDR3 consists of 15 residues. Trimming took 2 bases from V and 7 from J, leaving 15 bases between them. The germline V gene has CDR1 SGHTA and CDR2 FQGNSA. CDR3 residues: CASSLWGGPGQPQHF. CDR3 coding DNA: TGTGCCAGCAGCTTATGGGGGGGTCCTGGGCAGCCCCAGCATTTT.

The V and J genes are TRBV18 and TRBJ1-6; unclear D gene. V was pared by 0 bases and J by 12 bases, with 6 bases between. The CDR3 runs 12 residues. Germline CDR1 is KGHSH and CDR2 is LQKENI. CDR3: CASSPPGLPLHF. The CDR3, as DNA: TGTGCCAGCTCACCACCAGGCTTACCCCTCCACTTT.

The V gene is TRBV5-8, the J gene TRBJ1-2; D may be TRBD1 (5 bases). CDR1 SGHTS and CDR2 YDEGEE come from the germline V gene. The CDR3 is 14 residues long. With 2 bases removed from V and 3 bases from J, the gap between germline ends came to 11 bases. The CDR3 nucleotides are TGTGCCAGCAGCTTCGGGGAAGGGGACTATGGCTACACCTTC. It yields the protein CASSFGEGDYGYTF.

The gene calls are TRBV19 and TRBJ2-7; tentatively, D is TRBD1 (7 bases). V dropped 5 bases and J dropped 4 bases, with 12 bases sitting between them. CDR1 and CDR2 from the germline V gene are LNHDA and SQIVND (reference sequence). The CDR3 has 13 residues. In DNA, the CDR3 is TGTGCCAGTAGTGAACAGGGGAGGTACGAGCAGTACTTC. This translates into CASSEQGRYEQYF.

This chain joins TRBV9 and TRBJ1-3; D unresolved. Germline V gene lookup returns CDR1 SGDLS and CDR2 YYNGEE. The CDR3 sequence is 15 residues long. The V and J ends lost 7 bases and 0 bases respectively, with 14 bases between them. CDR3 residues: CASGPSSGSGNTIYF. In nucleotides, the CDR3 is TGTGCCAGCGGCCCCAGCTCAGGCTCTGGAAACACCATATATTTT.

The chain combines TRBV11-2 with TRBJ1-6; D may be TRBD1 (5 bases). The CDR3 length is 17 residues. Germline CDR1 reads SGHAT; CDR2 reads FQNNGV. Trimming cost V 2 bases and J 0 bases, with 11 bases left between them. The chain's CDR3 is CASSLRQPLSYNSPLHF. DNA for the CDR3: TGTGCCAGCAGCTTAAGACAGCCACTCTCCTATAATTCACCCCTCCACTTT. Together with reference TRBV11-2 and TRBJ1-6, the CDR3 gives the full variable domain: EAGVAQSPRYKIIEKRQSVAFWCNPISGHATLYWYQQILGQGPKLLIQFQNNGVVDDSQLPKDRFSAERLKGVDSTLKIQPAKLEDSAVYLCASSLRQPLSYNSPLHFGNGTRLTVT.

The V gene is TRBV6-5, the J gene TRBJ1-6; tentative D call: TRBD1 (5 bases). Germline values: CDR1 MNHEY, CDR2 SVGAGI. Trimming took 2 bases from V and 6 from J, leaving 8 bases between them. This CDR3 region has 14 residues. The CDR3 here is CASSYGTANSPLHF. Here the CDR3 DNA reads TGTGCCAGCAGTTACGGGACGGCTAATTCACCCCTCCACTTT.